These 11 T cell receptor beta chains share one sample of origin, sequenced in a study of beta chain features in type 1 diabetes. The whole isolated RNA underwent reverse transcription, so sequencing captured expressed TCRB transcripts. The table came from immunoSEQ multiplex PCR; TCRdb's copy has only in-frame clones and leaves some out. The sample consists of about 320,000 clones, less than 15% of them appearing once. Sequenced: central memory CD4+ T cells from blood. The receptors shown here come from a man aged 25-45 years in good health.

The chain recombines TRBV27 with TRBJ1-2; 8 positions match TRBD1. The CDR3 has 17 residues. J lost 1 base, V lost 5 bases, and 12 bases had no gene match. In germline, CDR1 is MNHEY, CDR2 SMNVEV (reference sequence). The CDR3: CASSAISGTGINYGYTF. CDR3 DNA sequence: TGTGCCAGCAGTGCAATTTCCGGGACAGGAATTAACTATGGCTACACCTTC.

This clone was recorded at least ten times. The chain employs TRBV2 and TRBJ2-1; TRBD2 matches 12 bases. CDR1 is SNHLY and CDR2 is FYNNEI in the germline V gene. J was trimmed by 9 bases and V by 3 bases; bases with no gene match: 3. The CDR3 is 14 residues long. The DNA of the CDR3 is TGTGCCAGCAGTGAGGCTAGCGGGGGGGCTGAGCAGTTCTTC. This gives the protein CASSEASGGAEQFF.

The CDR3 nucleotides read TGTGCCAGCAGCTTAGGTGCCCAGGGGGGCGGAGGAACGACCCAGTACTTC. Its translation: CASSLGAQGGGGTTQYF. The rearrangement joins TRBV5-4 to TRBJ2-5; possible D gene TRBD1, 7 bases. Trimming removed 2 bases at V and 7 bases at J, with 24 bases between. This CDR3 is built from 17 residues. Germline V gene sequence: CDR1 SGHNT, CDR2 YYREEE (reference sequence). Complete variable domain (other parts from reference TRBV5-4 and TRBJ2-5): ETGVTQSPTHLIKTRGQQVTLRCSSQSGHNTVSWYQQALGQGPQFIFQYYREEENGRGNFPPRFSGLQFPNYSSELNVNALELDDSALYLCASSLGAQGGGGTTQYFGPGTRLLVL.

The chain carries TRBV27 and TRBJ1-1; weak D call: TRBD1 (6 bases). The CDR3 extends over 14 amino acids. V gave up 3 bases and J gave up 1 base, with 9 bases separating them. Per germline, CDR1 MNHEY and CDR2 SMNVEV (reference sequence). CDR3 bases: TGTGCCAGCAGTTTTGAGGGGGGGAACACTGAAGCTTTCTTT. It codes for CASSFEGGNTEAFF.

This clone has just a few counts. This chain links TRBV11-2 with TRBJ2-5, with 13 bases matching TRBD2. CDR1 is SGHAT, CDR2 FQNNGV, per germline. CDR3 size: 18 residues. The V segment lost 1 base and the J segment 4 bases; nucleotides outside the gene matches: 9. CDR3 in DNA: TGTGCCAGCAGCTTAGGAAGACTAGCGGGGGGAAGGGGAGAGACCCAGTACTTC. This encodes CASSLGRLAGGRGETQYF.

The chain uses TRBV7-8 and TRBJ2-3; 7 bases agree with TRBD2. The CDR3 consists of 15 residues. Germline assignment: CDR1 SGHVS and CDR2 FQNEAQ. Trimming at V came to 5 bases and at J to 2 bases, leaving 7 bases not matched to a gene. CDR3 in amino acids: CASSPRGGLTDTQYF. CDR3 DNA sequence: TGTGCCAGCAGCCCCCGGGGAGGGCTCACAGATACGCAGTATTTT.

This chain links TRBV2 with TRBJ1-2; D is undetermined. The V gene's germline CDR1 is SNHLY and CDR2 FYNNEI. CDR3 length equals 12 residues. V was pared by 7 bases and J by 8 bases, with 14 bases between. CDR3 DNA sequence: TGTGCCAGCACCCCGGGCCCTGCCGGCTACACCTTC. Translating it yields CASTPGPAGYTF.

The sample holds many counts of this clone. The CDR3: CASSVGVSPGDIQYF. CDR3 coding DNA: TGTGCCAGCAGCGTAGGCGTCTCACCGGGGGACATTCAGTACTTC. This rearrangement joins TRBV9 to TRBJ2-4; possible D gene TRBD2, 6 bases. V lost 0 bases to trimming and J lost 8 bases, with 15 bases between them. Per the germline V gene, CDR1 is SGDLS and CDR2 is YYNGEE. The CDR3 sequence is 15 residues long.

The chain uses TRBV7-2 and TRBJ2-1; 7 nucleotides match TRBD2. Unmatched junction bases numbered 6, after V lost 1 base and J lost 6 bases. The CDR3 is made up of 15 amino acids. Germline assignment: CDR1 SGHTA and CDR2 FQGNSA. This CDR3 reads CASSLGGGSFNEQFF. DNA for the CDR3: TGTGCCAGCAGCTTAGGGGGCGGGAGCTTCAATGAGCAGTTCTTC.

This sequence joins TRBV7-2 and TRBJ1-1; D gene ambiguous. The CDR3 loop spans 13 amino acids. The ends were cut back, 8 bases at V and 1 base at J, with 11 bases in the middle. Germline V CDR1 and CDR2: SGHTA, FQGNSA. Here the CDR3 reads CASGAGRNTEAFF. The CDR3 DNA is TGTGCCAGCGGCGCTGGGAGGAACACTGAAGCTTTCTTT.

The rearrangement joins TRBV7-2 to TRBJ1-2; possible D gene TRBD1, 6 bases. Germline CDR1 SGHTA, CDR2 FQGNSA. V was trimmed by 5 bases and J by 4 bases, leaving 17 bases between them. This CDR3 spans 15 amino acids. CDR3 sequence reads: CASSPDHGTPYGYTF. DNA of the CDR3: TGTGCCAGCAGCCCCGACCACGGGACACCCTATGGCTACACCTTC.